Below, 7 T cell receptor beta chains from the same sample are listed, as sequenced in a study of PD-1 blockade in classical Hodgkin lymphoma. Time point denoted: cycle 4 day 1 (C4D1), after five to seven weeks of nivolumab. In every patient, relapse followed autologous stem cell transplantation, while exposure to brentuximab vedotin differed. The table came from immunoSEQ multiplex PCR; TCRdb's copy has only in-frame clones and leaves some out. Seen here are about 64,000 clones, 75% to 95% observed once, and the top ten hold about 9.3%. The sequencing used peripheral blood mononuclear cells (PBMCs), collected before the fourth cycle of nivolumab. These TCRs come from a human donor with classical Hodgkin lymphoma.

The chain has TRBV5-4 and TRBJ1-1; D is unresolved. This CDR3 has 15 amino acids. Germline values: CDR1 SGHNT, CDR2 YYREEE (reference sequence). V gave up 2 bases and J gave up 4 bases, with 15 bases separating them. CDR3 DNA sequence: TGTGCCAGCAGCTTTCGTCTTTTCAGGAGCACTGAAGCTTTCTTT. This encodes CASSFRLFRSTEAFF. The variable domain in full, completed from reference TRBV5-4 and TRBJ1-1, reads ETGVTQSPTHLIKTRGQQVTLRCSSQSGHNTVSWYQQALGQGPQFIFQYYREEENGRGNFPPRFSGLQFPNYSSELNVNALELDDSALYLCASSFRLFRSTEAFFGQGTRLTVV.

V is TRBV19 and J is TRBJ2-7; D is perhaps TRBD1 (6 bases). CDR1 and CDR2 from the germline V gene are LNHDA and SQIVND (reference sequence). The CDR3 is made up of 12 amino acids. V gave up 9 bases and J gave up 3 bases, with 12 bases separating them. CDR3: CASKGQNYEQYF. As DNA, the CDR3 is TGTGCCAGCAAGGGACAAAACTACGAGCAGTACTTC.

This clone came up a few times. This CDR3 is CATSRAQGRGDDEQYF. Written as DNA, the CDR3 is TGTGCCACCAGCAGAGCCCAGGGCAGGGGGGACGACGAGCAGTACTTC. The chain combines TRBV15 with TRBJ2-7, with a possible D match to TRBD1 (7 bases). This CDR3 has 16 amino acids. V was trimmed by 1 base and J by 5 bases, leaving 18 bases between them. Looked up from germline, CDR1 is LNHNV and CDR2 is YYDKDF (reference sequence).

The chain employs TRBV30 and TRBJ1-1; the D is unclear. The germline V and J ends were trimmed by 1 base and 6 bases, with 9 bases remaining between them. From germline, CDR1 is GTSNPN and CDR2 SVGIG (reference sequence). The CDR3 has 12 residues. CDR3 in amino acids: CAWSASYAEAFF. The CDR3, as DNA: TGTGCCTGGAGTGCTTCATACGCTGAAGCTTTCTTT.

This clone was recorded only once. The chain combines TRBV6-5 with TRBJ2-1; 9 bases align to TRBD1. The CDR3 runs 15 residues. The V gene end was trimmed by 5 bases and the J gene end by 5 bases; junction bases not matched to a gene: 7. Germline assignment: CDR1 MNHEY and CDR2 SVGAGI. The CDR3 nucleotides are TGTGCCAGCAGTCGAACCGGGACAGGGAACAATGAGCAGTTCTTC. Residues: CASSRTGTGNNEQFF.

This chain uses TRBV6-6 with TRBJ1-5; the D is unclear. CDR3 length: 15 amino acids. V was pared by 0 bases and J by 3 bases, with 9 bases between. Germline-derived CDR1 and CDR2 are MNHNY and SVGAGI (reference sequence). The CDR3 DNA is TGTGCCAGCAGTTACTCGGGCAGTTTCAATCAGCCCCAGCATTTT. It yields the protein CASSYSGSFNQPQHF.

The V and J genes are TRBV19 and TRBJ1-5; TRBD1 matches 8 bases. V lost 6 bases, J lost 4 bases, and 14 bases stayed unmatched. The CDR3 spans 17 residues. CDR1 and CDR2 (germline): LNHDA, SQIVND (reference sequence). CDR3 in amino acids: CASRIGMTGEVNQPQHF. The CDR3 DNA reads TGTGCCAGTAGAATCGGTATGACAGGGGAGGTTAATCAGCCCCAGCATTTT.